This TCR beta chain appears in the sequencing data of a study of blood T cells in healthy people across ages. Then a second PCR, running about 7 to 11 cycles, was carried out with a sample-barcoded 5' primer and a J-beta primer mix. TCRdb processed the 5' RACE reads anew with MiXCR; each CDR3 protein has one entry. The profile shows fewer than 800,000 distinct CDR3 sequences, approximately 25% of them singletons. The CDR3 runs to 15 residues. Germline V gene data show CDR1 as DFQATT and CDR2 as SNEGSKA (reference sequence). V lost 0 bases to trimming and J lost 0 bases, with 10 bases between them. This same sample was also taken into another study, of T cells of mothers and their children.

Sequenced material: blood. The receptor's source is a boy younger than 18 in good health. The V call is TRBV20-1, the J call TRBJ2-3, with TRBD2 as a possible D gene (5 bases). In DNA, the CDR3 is TGCAGTGCTAGAGATATCCAGCGGAGCACAGATACGCAGTATTTT. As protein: CSARDIQRSTDTQYF.